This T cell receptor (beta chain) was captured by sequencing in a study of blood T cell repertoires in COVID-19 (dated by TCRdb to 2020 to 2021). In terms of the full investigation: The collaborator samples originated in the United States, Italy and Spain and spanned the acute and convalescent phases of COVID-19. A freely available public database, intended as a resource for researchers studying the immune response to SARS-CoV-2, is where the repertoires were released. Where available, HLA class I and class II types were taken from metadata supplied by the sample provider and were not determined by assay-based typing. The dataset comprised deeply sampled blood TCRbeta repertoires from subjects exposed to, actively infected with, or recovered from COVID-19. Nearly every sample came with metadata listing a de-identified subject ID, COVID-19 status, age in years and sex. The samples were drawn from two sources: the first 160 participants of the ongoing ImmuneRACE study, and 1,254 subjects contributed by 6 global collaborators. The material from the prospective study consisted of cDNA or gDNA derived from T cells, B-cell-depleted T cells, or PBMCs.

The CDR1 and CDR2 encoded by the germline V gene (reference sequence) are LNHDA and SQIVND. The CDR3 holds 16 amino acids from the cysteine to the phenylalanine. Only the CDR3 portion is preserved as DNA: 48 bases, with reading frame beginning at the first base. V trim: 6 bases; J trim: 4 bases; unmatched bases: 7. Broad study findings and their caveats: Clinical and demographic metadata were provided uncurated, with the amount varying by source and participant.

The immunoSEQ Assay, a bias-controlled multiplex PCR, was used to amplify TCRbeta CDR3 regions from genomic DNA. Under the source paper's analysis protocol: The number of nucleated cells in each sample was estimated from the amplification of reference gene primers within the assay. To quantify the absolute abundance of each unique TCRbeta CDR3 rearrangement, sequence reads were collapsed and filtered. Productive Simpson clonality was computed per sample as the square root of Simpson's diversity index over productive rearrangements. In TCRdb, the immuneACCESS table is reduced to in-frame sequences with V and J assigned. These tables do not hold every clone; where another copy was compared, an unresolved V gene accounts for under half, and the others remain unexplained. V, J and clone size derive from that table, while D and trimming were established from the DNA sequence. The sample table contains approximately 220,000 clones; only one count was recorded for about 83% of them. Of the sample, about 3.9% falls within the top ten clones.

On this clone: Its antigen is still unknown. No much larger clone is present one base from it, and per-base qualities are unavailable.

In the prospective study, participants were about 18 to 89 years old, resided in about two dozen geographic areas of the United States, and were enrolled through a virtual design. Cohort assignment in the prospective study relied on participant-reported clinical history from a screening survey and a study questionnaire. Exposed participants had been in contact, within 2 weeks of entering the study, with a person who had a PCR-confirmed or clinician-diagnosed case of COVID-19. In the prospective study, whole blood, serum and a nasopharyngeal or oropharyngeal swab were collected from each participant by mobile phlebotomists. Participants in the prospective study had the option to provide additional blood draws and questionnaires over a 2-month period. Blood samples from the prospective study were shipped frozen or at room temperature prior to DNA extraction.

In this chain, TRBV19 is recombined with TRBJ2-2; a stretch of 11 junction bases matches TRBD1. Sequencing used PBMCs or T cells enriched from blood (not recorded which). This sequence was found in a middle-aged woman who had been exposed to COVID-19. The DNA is TGTGCCAGTAGCCCCGCGGACAGGGGGCCCACCGGGGAGCTGTTTTTT. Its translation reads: CASSPADRGPTGELFF.